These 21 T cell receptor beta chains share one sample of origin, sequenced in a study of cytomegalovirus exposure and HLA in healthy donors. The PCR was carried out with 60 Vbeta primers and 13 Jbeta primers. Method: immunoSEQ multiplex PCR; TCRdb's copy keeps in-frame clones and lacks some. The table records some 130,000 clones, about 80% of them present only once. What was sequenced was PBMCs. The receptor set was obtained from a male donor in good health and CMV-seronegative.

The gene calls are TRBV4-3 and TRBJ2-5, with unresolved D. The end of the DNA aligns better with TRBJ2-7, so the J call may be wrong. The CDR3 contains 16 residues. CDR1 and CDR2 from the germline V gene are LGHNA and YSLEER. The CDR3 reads CASSQVLPPLAYEQYF. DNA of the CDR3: TGCGCCAGCAGCCAAGTCCTACCCCCATTAGCCTACGAGCAGTACTTC.

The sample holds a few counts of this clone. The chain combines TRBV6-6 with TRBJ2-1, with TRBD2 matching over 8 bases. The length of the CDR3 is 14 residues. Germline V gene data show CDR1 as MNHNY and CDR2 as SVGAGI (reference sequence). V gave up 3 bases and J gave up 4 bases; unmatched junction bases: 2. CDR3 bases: TGTGCCAGCAGTTATGGCGGGAGGTACAATGAGCAGTTCTTC. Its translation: CASSYGGRYNEQFF.

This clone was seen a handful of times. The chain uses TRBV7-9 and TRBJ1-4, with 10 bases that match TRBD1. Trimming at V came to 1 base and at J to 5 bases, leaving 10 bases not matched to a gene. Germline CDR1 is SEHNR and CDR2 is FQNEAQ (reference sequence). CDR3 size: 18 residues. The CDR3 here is CASSLVVGTGDSNEKLFF. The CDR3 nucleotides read TGTGCCAGCAGCTTAGTGGTAGGGACAGGGGATTCGAATGAAAAACTGTTTTTT.

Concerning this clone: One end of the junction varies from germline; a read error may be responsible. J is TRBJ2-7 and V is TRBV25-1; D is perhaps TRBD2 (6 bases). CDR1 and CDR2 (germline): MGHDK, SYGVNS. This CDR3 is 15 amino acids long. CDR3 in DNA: TGTGCAAGCAGCCGACCGGAGGGACCTCTTAACGAGCAGTACTTC. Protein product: CASSRPEGPLNEQYF.

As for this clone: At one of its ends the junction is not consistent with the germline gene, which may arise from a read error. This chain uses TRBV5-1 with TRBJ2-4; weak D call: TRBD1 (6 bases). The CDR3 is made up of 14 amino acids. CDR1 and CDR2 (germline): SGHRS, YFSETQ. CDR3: CASSLGTDKNSQYF. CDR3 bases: TGCGCCAGCAGCTTGGGGACAGATAAAAACAGTCAGTACTTC.

This chain's CDR3 is CASSLRSGGPSYNEQFF. The CDR3 DNA reads TGCGCCAGCAGCTTGAGAAGCGGGGGGCCCTCCTACAATGAGCAGTTCTTC. The chain recombines TRBV5-1 with TRBJ2-1, with 9 nucleotides matching TRBD2. This CDR3 comprises 17 residues. Germline V CDR1 and CDR2: SGHRS, YFSETQ. The V gene end was trimmed by 1 base and the J gene end by 0 bases; junction bases not matched to a gene: 5.

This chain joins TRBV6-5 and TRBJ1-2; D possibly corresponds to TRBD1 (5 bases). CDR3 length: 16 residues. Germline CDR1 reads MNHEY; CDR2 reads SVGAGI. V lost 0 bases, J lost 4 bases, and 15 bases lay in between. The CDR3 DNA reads TGTGCCAGCAGTTACTCGTCGGGGGATCCGGCCTATGGCTACACCTTC. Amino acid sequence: CASSYSSGDPAYGYTF.

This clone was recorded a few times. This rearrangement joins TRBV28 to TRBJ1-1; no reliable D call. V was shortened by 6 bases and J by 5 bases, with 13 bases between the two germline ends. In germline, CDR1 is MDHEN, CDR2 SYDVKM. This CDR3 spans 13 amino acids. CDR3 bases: TGTGCCAGCAGCTTGAGGGTAGGGACTGAAGCTTTCTTT. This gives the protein CASSLRVGTEAFF.

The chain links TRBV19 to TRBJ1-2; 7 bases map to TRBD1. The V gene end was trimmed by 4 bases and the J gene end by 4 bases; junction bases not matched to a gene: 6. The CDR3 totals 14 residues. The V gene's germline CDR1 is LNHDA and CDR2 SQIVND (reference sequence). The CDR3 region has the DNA TGTGCCAGTAGTACCGACAGGGACTCCTATGGCTACACCTTC. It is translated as CASSTDRDSYGYTF.

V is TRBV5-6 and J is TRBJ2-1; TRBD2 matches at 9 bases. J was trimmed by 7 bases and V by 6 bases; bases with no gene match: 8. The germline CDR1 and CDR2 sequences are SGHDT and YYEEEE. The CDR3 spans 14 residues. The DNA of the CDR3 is TGTGCCAGCATATCCAGGCTAGCGGGAAATGAGCAGTTCTTC. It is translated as CASISRLAGNEQFF.

CDR3 loop: CASSETGAAEAFF. The CDR3 DNA sequence: TGTGCCAGCAGCGAAACAGGGGCCGCTGAAGCTTTCTTT. The chain recombines TRBV6-6 with TRBJ1-1, with 7 bases identical to TRBD1. Germline CDR1 and CDR2: MNHNY and SVGAGI (reference sequence). The CDR3 contains 13 residues. With 6 bases clipped from V and 6 bases from J, the junction kept 7 bases outside the gene matches.

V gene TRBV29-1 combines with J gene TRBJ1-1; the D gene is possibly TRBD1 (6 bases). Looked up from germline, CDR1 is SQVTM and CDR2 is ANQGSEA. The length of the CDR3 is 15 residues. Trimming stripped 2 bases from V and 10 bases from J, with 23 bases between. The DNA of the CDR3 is TGCAGCGTTGAAAACCGGGTTCTACAGGGAGAGAGAGCTTTCTTT. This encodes CSVENRVLQGERAFF.

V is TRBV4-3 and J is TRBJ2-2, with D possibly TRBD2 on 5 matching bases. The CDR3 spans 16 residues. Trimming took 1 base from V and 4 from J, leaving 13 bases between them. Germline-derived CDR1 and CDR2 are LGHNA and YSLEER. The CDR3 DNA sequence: TGCGCCAGCAGCCAAGGAAGGGAGTCGGTCACCGGGGAGCTGTTTTTT. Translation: CASSQGRESVTGELFF.

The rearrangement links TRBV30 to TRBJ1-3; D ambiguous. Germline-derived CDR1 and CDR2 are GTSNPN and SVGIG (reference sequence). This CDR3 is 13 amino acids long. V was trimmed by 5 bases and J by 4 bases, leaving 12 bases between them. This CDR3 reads CAWGRLPGNTIYF. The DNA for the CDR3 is TGTGCCTGGGGCAGGCTGCCCGGAAACACCATATATTTT.

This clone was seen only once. The CDR3: CASSLGQGKVYEQYF. The CDR3 DNA follows: TGTGCCAGCTCACTGGGACAGGGAAAGGTCTACGAGCAGTACTTC. The rearrangement links TRBV18 to TRBJ2-5; 9 positions match TRBD1. The J call may be mistaken, given a closer DNA end match to TRBJ2-7. This CDR3 is built from 15 residues. CDR1 is KGHSH, CDR2 LQKENI, per germline.

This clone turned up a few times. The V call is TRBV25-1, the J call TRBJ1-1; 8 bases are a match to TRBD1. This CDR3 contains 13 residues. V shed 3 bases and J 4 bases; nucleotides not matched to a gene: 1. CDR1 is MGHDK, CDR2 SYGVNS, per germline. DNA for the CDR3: TGTGCCAGCAGTGACAGGGGGCTCACTGAAGCTTTCTTT. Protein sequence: CASSDRGLTEAFF.

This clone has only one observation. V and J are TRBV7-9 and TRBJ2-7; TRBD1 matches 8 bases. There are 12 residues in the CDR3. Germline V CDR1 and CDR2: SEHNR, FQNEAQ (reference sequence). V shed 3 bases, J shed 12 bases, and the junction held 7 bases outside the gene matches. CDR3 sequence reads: CASSFDRGDRYF. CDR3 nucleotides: TGTGCCAGCAGCTTCGACAGGGGAGATCGGTACTTC.

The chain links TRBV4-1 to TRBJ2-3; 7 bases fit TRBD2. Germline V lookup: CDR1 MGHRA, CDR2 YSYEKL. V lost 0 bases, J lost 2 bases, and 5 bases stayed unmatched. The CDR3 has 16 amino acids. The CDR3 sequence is CASSQERAGPTDTQYF. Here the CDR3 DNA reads TGCGCCAGCAGCCAAGAGAGAGCGGGACCCACAGATACGCAGTATTTT.

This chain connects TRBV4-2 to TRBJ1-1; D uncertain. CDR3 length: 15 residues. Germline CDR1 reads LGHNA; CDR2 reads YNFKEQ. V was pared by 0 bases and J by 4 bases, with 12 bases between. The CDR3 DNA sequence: TGTGCCAGCAGCCAAGATAGGCACCCGGGCACTGAAGCTTTCTTT. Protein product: CASSQDRHPGTEAFF.

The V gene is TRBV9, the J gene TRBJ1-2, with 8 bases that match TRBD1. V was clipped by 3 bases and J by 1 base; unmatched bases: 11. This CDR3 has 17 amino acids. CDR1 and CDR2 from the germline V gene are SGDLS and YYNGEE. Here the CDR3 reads CASSAGQGGGFNYGYTF. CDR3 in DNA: TGTGCCAGCAGCGCAGGACAGGGAGGAGGCTTTAACTATGGCTACACCTTC. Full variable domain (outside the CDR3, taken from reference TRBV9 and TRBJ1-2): DSGVTQTPKHLITATGQRVTLRCSPRSGDLSVYWYQQSLDQGLQFLIQYYNGEERAKGNILERFSAQQFPDLHSELNLSSLELGDSALYFCASSAGQGGGFNYGYTFGSGTRLTVV.

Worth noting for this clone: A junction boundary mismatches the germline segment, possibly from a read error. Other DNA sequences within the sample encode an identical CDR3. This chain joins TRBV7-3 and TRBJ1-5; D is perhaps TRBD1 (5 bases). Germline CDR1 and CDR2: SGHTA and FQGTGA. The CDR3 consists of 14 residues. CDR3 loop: CASRYRYSNQPQHF. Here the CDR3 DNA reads TGTGCCAGCAGGTACAGGTATAGCAATCAACCCCAGCATTTT. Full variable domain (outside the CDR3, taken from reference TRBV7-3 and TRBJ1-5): GAGVSQTPSNKVTEKGKYVELRCDPISGHTALYWYRQSLGQGPEFLIYFQGTGAADDSGLPNDRFFAVRPEGSVSTLKIQRTERGDSAVYLCASRYRYSNQPQHFGDGTRLSIL.